This T cell receptor beta chain stems from a study of T-cell memory formation after mild COVID-19. Study results and caveats: In second-wave clones peaking day 37, SARS-CoV-2 specificity remained unconfirmed. Clones that contracted from day 15 to 85 were balanced CD4/CD8, while later expanders leaned CD4+.

Losses at the gene ends were 5 bases for V and 5 bases for J; bases not matched to a gene: 14. CDR3 length: 16 residues. In germline, CDR1 is SGHAT, CDR2 FQDESV (reference sequence). MiXCR, run by TCRdb on the 5' RACE reads, gives a single entry per CDR3 protein. Here the sample spans around 440,000 distinct CDR3 sequences, about 20% being singletons. As for this clonotype: Its antigen is still unknown.

The sequence came from an adult woman who had mild COVID-19 (a few samples of this study predate the infection). Cell type and time point are not known. The chain combines TRBV11-1 with TRBJ1-1; 7 bases are a match to TRBD1. What was sequenced was PBMCs or a T cell subset sorted from them (not recorded which). The CDR3 DNA is TGTGCCAGCAGCCACGGCTGGACAGGAGCGTTTACTGAAGCTTTCTTT. Amino acid sequence: CASSHGWTGAFTEAFF.